The subject of this entry is one TCR beta chain. The antigen is undetermined. TCRdb passed the 5' RACE reads through MiXCR, listing each CDR3 protein once. Here the sample spans under 900,000 distinct CDR3 sequences, about 20% being singletons. Germline V gives CDR1 SQVTM, CDR2 ANQGSEA. The V gene lost 4 bases and the J gene lost 8 bases, with 6 bases spanning the gap. The CDR3 has 10 residues. This sample was taken from a study of identical twins. Study-wide points: Out-of-frame TCR alpha sharing observed in monozygotic twins exceeded model estimates.

These data also featured in a second study, about T cells expressing NK-cell markers. Per that study: The authors derived TCR beta repertoires from sorted CD3+CD56+NKG2C+, CD3+CD56+NKG2C- and CD3+CD56-NKG2C+ T cells.

This chain joins TRBV29-1 and TRBJ2-1; no firm D call. Sequencing was carried out using PBMCs. The receptor was derived from a woman under 30 in good health. The CDR3: CSVVGDEQFF. CDR3 sequence (DNA): TGCAGCGTTGTTGGGGATGAGCAGTTCTTC.